A selection of T cell receptor beta chains follows, all from one sample in a study of regulatory and conventional T cells in RAG deficiency. Assay: immunoSEQ multiplex PCR; the TCRdb copy retains only in-frame clones and omits some. Here the sample spans 20,000 to 25,000 clones, 95% to 97% being singletons. The sample was also linked to a second study, of regulatory T cells.

The sequencing input was CD25- CD4+ T cells sorted from blood. The receptors shown here come from a human donor in good health. The CDR3 runs from the conserved cysteine through the conserved F or W. A D gene is named only where the DNA matches it firmly. Some rows have no size entry. The others give once, few or many, or a class for an expanded clone.

d_call: NA
clone_size: NA
j_call: TRBJ1-1
cdr3_length: 15
v_call: TRBV5-4
cdr3_nt: TGTGCCAGCAGCTTGCAGGGTAAAGCGAACACTGAAGCTTTCTTT
cdr3_aa: CASSLQGKANTEAFF

d_call: TRBD2
clone_size: NA
j_call: TRBJ2-1
cdr3_length: 14
v_call: TRBV19
cdr3_nt: TGTGCCAGTAATTGGGCGGGGGGGTACGATGAGCAGTTCTTC
cdr3_aa: CASNWAGGYDEQFF

d_call: NA
clone_size: NA
j_call: TRBJ2-2
cdr3_length: 15
v_call: TRBV5-4
cdr3_nt: TGTGCCAGCAGCTTGGACAGAATTAACACCGGGGAGCTGTTTTTT
cdr3_aa: CASSLDRINTGELFF

d_call: NA
clone_size: NA
j_call: TRBJ2-1
cdr3_length: 12
v_call: TRBV27
cdr3_nt: TGTGCCATCGAAAACTCTTACAATGAGCAGTTCTTC
cdr3_aa: CAIENSYNEQFF

d_call: TRBD1
clone_size: NA
j_call: TRBJ1-2
cdr3_length: 18
v_call: TRBV5-4
cdr3_nt: TGTGCCAGCAGAGAGCTTGACAGGGGTGTCGGATCCATCTATGGCTACACCTTC
cdr3_aa: CASRELDRGVGSIYGYTF

d_call: NA
clone_size: NA
j_call: TRBJ1-1
cdr3_length: 15
v_call: TRBV5-6
cdr3_nt: TGTGCCAGCAGCCCAGCAGGGTTAGTGTACACTGAAGCTTTCTTT
cdr3_aa: CASSPAGLVYTEAFF

d_call: NA
clone_size: once
j_call: TRBJ1-2
cdr3_length: 14
v_call: TRBV19
cdr3_nt: TGTGCCAGTAGTATCGTTGCAGGTCGCTATGGCTACACCTTC
cdr3_aa: CASSIVAGRYGYTF

d_call: TRBD2
clone_size: NA
j_call: TRBJ2-5
cdr3_length: 16
v_call: TRBV30
cdr3_nt: TGTGCCTGGAGCCTAGGACTAGCGGGGGACCAAGAGACCCAGTACTTC
cdr3_aa: CAWSLGLAGDQETQYF

d_call: NA
clone_size: NA
j_call: TRBJ1-6
cdr3_length: 14
v_call: TRBV11-2
cdr3_nt: TGTGCCAGCAGCTTGAGGCAGTATAATTCACCCCTCCACTTT
cdr3_aa: CASSLRQYNSPLHF

d_call: TRBD1
clone_size: NA
j_call: TRBJ2-5
cdr3_length: 15
v_call: TRBV5-1
cdr3_nt: TGCGCCAGCAGCTGGCCCGGGACAGGCCAAGAGACCCAGTACTTC
cdr3_aa: CASSWPGTGQETQYF

d_call: NA
clone_size: NA
j_call: TRBJ1-2
cdr3_length: 13
v_call: TRBV27
cdr3_nt: TGTGCCAGCTCCCGGGGGGCGGACTATGGCTACACCTTC
cdr3_aa: CASSRGADYGYTF

d_call: TRBD1
clone_size: NA
j_call: TRBJ1-1
cdr3_length: 14
v_call: TRBV5-1
cdr3_nt: TGCGCCAGCAGTAGACAGGGCGCGGACACTGAAGCTTTCTTT
cdr3_aa: CASSRQGADTEAFF

d_call: TRBD1
clone_size: NA
j_call: TRBJ2-5
cdr3_length: 16
v_call: TRBV4-3
cdr3_nt: TGCGCCGCCGGGGACAGGGGGCGTGAGGCTAAAGAGACCCAGTACTTC
cdr3_aa: CAAGDRGREAKETQYF

d_call: NA
clone_size: NA
j_call: TRBJ1-4
cdr3_length: 14
v_call: TRBV27
cdr3_nt: TGTGCCAGCAGTTTATCGCAGGGGACCACAAAACTGTTTTTT
cdr3_aa: CASSLSQGTTKLFF

d_call: TRBD1
clone_size: NA
j_call: TRBJ1-6
cdr3_length: 14
v_call: TRBV18
cdr3_nt: TGTGCCAGCTCAGAGGGGGCGCCTTGGGCACCCCTCCACTTT
cdr3_aa: CASSEGAPWAPLHF

d_call: TRBD2
clone_size: NA
j_call: TRBJ2-2
cdr3_length: 18
v_call: TRBV11-2
cdr3_nt: TGTGCCAGCAGCCCAGGACTAGCGGGGGCACCCAGGGCCGGGGAGCTGTTTTTT
cdr3_aa: CASSPGLAGAPRAGELFF